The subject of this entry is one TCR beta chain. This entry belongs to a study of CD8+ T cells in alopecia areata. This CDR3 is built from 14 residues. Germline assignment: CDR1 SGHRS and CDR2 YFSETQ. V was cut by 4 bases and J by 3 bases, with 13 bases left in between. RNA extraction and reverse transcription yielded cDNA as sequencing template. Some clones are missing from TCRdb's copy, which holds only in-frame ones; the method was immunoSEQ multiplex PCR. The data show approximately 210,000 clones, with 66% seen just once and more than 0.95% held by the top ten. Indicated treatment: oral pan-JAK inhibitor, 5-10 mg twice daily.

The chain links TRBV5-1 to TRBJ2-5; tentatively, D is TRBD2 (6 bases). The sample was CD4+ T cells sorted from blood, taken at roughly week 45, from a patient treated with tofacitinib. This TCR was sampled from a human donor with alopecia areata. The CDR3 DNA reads TGCGCCAGCAGCCAGGACATAGCGGAAGAGACCCAGTACTTC. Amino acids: CASSQDIAEETQYF. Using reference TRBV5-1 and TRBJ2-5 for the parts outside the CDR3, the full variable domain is KAGVTQTPRYLIKTRGQQVTLSCSPISGHRSVSWYQQTPGQGLQFLFEYFSETQRNKGNFPGRFSGRQFSNSRSEMNVSTLELGDSALYLCASSQDIAEETQYFGPGTRLLVL.